This entry is about one T cell receptor beta chain. Its cognate antigen is unknown. V was trimmed by 7 bases and J by 2 bases, leaving 18 bases between them. Per germline, CDR1 MDHEN and CDR2 SYDVKM. The CDR3 length is 15 residues. Amplified TCR beta CDR3 regions derived from RNA transcripts. HTBI primers were employed in a first-round RT-PCR of the TCR CDR3. TCRdb passed the multiplex PCR reads through MiXCR, listing each CDR3 protein once. The table has under 300,000 distinct CDR3 sequences, roughly 14% seen once. The study enrolled patients aged 18 to 65 with newly diagnosed hyperthyroidism of under 2 months' duration. On the basis of clinical symptoms, serum thyroxine and TRAb, thyroid ultrasound and orbital computed tomography, diagnoses were made. The data originate from a study of T cells in Graves' hyperthyroidism and ophthalmopathy. Broader study findings: Blood shared most expanded thyroid clonotypes above 0.001.

The source material was blood. This receptor was identified in a woman younger than 45 with Graves' hyperthyroidism that later progressed to Graves' ophthalmopathy. The J gene is TRBJ2-7, the V gene TRBV28; tentative D call: TRBD1 (5 bases). DNA of the CDR3: TGTGCCAGCACCTCGCGCCGGACACAAACCTACGAGCAGTACTTC. It specifies CASTSRRTQTYEQYF.